These T cell receptor beta chains were read from a single sample in a study of identical twins. A single record per CDR3 protein comes from TCRdb applying MiXCR to the 5' RACE reads. The data hold roughly 690,000 distinct CDR3 sequences, with 21% observed a single time. These sequences were also reported in another study, on T cells expressing NK-cell markers.

Sequenced: PBMCs. All receptors derive from a young woman in good health. Each CDR3 is given with its conserved first and last residue. The order of the fields is D gene, J gene, V gene, clone size, CDR3 DNA, CDR3 protein. D genes are given only for firm matches. Size is stated for part of the rows, as once, few or many counts, or as a class when the clone is expanded.

. TRBJ2-5 TRBV7-9 . TGTGCCAGCAGCTTTGGCGCAGGGCAAGAGACCCAGTACTTC CASSFGAGQETQYF
. TRBJ2-3 TRBV6-5 . TGTGCCAGCAGTTACTCCCGGCTAGTGGGGCAGTATTTT CASSYSRLVGQYF
. TRBJ1-5 TRBV12-3/TRBV12-4 . TGTGCCAGCAGTTTAGCTTCCCGGTGGGAGGGCCAGCATTTT CASSLASRWEGQHF
TRBD2 TRBJ2-7 TRBV10-3 . TGTGCCACCAGGGGACTAGCGGGGGAAAAAGCCTACGAGCAGTACTTC CATRGLAGEKAYEQYF
. TRBJ2-7 TRBV7-2 . TGTGCCAGCAGCTTAGTCAAGGGTAACGAGCAGTACTTC CASSLVKGNEQYF
TRBD1 TRBJ2-5 TRBV3-1 . TGTGCCAGCAGCCAACTTCTGACAGGGAGAGAGACCCAGTACTTC CASSQLLTGRETQYF
. TRBJ2-7 TRBV20-1 . TGCAGTGCTAAGGAGGGGGGGTGGGAGCAGTACTTC CSAKEGGWEQYF
TRBD2 TRBJ2-5 TRBV20-1 . TGCAGTGCTAGAGATCTAGGCGGGGGGACCCTGGGAGAGACCCAGTACTTC CSARDLGGGTLGETQYF
. TRBJ2-1 TRBV20-1 few TGCAGTGCAGATATGGGAACTAGTCGCGTCTACAATGAGCAGTTCTTC CSADMGTSRVYNEQFF
. TRBJ2-3 TRBV20-1 many TGCAGTGCTTTACAACCAGATACGCAGTATTTT CSALQPDTQYF
TRBD2 TRBJ2-3 TRBV7-3 few TGTGCCAGCAGCTCCGGGGGGTACAGCACAGATACGCAGTATTTT CASSSGGYSTDTQYF
. TRBJ2-3 TRBV2 . TGTGCCAGCAGTGCCTCCGGGGGAACGCAGTATTTT CASSASGGTQYF
. TRBJ1-3 TRBV14 few TGTGCCAGCAGCCGAACGACAACTGGAAACACCATATATTTT CASSRTTTGNTIYF
. TRBJ2-3 TRBV4-3 . TGCGCCAGCAGCCAAGATGGGGCAGGGGCGGATACGCAGTATTTT CASSQDGAGADTQYF
. TRBJ2-3 TRBV11-2 once TGTGCCAGCATTTGGACGGGCTGGGACCCCGCCAGCACAGATACGCAGTATTTT CASIWTGWDPASTDTQYF
. TRBJ2-1 TRBV4-1 few TGCGCCAGCAGCCAAGCGGTTAATTATGGGAGCGACAATGAGCAGTTCTTC CASSQAVNYGSDNEQFF